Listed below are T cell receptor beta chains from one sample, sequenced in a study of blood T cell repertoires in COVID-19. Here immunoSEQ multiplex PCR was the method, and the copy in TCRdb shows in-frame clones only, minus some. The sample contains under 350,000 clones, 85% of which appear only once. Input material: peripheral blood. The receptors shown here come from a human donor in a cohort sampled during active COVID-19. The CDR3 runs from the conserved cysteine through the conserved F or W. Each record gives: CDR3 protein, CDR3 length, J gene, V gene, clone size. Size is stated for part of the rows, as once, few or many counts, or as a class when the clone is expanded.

CDR3aa: CASSYTGLAGETQYF
len: 15
j_gene: TRBJ2-5
v_gene: TRBV6-2/TRBV6-3
abundance: -

CDR3aa: CASSVDGQKRAFF
len: 13
j_gene: TRBJ1-1
v_gene: TRBV9
abundance: -

CDR3aa: CASKWGPTYNEQFF
len: 14
j_gene: TRBJ2-1
v_gene: TRBV7-9
abundance: -

CDR3aa: CASSVVRGGELFF
len: 13
j_gene: TRBJ2-2
v_gene: TRBV9
abundance: -

CDR3aa: CASTSSGTGRYEQYF
len: 15
j_gene: TRBJ2-7
v_gene: TRBV28
abundance: once

CDR3aa: CASRREDVRDYGYTF
len: 15
j_gene: TRBJ1-2
v_gene: TRBV2
abundance: -

CDR3aa: CASRPTLAGGGELFF
len: 15
j_gene: TRBJ2-2
v_gene: TRBV7-2
abundance: -

CDR3aa: CASRGLGGNQETQYF
len: 15
j_gene: TRBJ2-5
v_gene: TRBV28
abundance: -

CDR3aa: CASSWLSGSGYEQFF
len: 15
j_gene: TRBJ2-1
v_gene: TRBV5-1
abundance: -

CDR3aa: CASSSTDTQYF
len: 11
j_gene: TRBJ2-3
v_gene: TRBV5-6
abundance: -

CDR3aa: CASSLGGAGGQNEQFF
len: 16
j_gene: TRBJ2-1
v_gene: TRBV7-9
abundance: once

CDR3aa: CASSTQGFHKFF
len: 12
j_gene: TRBJ2-1
v_gene: TRBV7-9
abundance: -

CDR3aa: CASSFRDTGELFF
len: 13
j_gene: TRBJ2-2
v_gene: TRBV7-8
abundance: few

CDR3aa: CASSLPRGAYNEQFF
len: 15
j_gene: TRBJ2-1
v_gene: TRBV5-8
abundance: -

CDR3aa: CASSPGGYQTEAFF
len: 14
j_gene: TRBJ1-1
v_gene: TRBV28
abundance: -

CDR3aa: CASSSPPSGVPYEQYF
len: 16
j_gene: TRBJ2-7
v_gene: TRBV28
abundance: -

CDR3aa: CASSHSSGTDTQYF
len: 14
j_gene: TRBJ2-3
v_gene: TRBV4-2
abundance: -

CDR3aa: CASAQYGTGDSPLHF
len: 15
j_gene: TRBJ1-6
v_gene: TRBV7-9
abundance: -

CDR3aa: CASKGLNSYEQYF
len: 13
j_gene: TRBJ2-7
v_gene: TRBV5-1
abundance: -

CDR3aa: CASSLAERVNTEAFF
len: 15
j_gene: TRBJ1-1
v_gene: TRBV7-8
abundance: -

CDR3aa: CASTQGGAGYGYTF
len: 14
j_gene: TRBJ1-2
v_gene: TRBV28
abundance: -

CDR3aa: CASSQGPGTYEQYF
len: 14
j_gene: TRBJ2-7
v_gene: TRBV4-1
abundance: -

CDR3aa: CASRKPTNEQFF
len: 12
j_gene: TRBJ2-1
v_gene: TRBV6-5
abundance: once

CDR3aa: CASGQRLNEKLFF
len: 13
j_gene: TRBJ1-4
v_gene: TRBV14
abundance: -

CDR3aa: CSVERAGANVLTF
len: 13
j_gene: TRBJ2-6
v_gene: TRBV29-1
abundance: -

CDR3aa: CASSGGLAENIQYF
len: 14
j_gene: TRBJ2-4
v_gene: TRBV9
abundance: -

CDR3aa: CASSPEEFYEQYF
len: 13
j_gene: TRBJ2-7
v_gene: TRBV18
abundance: -